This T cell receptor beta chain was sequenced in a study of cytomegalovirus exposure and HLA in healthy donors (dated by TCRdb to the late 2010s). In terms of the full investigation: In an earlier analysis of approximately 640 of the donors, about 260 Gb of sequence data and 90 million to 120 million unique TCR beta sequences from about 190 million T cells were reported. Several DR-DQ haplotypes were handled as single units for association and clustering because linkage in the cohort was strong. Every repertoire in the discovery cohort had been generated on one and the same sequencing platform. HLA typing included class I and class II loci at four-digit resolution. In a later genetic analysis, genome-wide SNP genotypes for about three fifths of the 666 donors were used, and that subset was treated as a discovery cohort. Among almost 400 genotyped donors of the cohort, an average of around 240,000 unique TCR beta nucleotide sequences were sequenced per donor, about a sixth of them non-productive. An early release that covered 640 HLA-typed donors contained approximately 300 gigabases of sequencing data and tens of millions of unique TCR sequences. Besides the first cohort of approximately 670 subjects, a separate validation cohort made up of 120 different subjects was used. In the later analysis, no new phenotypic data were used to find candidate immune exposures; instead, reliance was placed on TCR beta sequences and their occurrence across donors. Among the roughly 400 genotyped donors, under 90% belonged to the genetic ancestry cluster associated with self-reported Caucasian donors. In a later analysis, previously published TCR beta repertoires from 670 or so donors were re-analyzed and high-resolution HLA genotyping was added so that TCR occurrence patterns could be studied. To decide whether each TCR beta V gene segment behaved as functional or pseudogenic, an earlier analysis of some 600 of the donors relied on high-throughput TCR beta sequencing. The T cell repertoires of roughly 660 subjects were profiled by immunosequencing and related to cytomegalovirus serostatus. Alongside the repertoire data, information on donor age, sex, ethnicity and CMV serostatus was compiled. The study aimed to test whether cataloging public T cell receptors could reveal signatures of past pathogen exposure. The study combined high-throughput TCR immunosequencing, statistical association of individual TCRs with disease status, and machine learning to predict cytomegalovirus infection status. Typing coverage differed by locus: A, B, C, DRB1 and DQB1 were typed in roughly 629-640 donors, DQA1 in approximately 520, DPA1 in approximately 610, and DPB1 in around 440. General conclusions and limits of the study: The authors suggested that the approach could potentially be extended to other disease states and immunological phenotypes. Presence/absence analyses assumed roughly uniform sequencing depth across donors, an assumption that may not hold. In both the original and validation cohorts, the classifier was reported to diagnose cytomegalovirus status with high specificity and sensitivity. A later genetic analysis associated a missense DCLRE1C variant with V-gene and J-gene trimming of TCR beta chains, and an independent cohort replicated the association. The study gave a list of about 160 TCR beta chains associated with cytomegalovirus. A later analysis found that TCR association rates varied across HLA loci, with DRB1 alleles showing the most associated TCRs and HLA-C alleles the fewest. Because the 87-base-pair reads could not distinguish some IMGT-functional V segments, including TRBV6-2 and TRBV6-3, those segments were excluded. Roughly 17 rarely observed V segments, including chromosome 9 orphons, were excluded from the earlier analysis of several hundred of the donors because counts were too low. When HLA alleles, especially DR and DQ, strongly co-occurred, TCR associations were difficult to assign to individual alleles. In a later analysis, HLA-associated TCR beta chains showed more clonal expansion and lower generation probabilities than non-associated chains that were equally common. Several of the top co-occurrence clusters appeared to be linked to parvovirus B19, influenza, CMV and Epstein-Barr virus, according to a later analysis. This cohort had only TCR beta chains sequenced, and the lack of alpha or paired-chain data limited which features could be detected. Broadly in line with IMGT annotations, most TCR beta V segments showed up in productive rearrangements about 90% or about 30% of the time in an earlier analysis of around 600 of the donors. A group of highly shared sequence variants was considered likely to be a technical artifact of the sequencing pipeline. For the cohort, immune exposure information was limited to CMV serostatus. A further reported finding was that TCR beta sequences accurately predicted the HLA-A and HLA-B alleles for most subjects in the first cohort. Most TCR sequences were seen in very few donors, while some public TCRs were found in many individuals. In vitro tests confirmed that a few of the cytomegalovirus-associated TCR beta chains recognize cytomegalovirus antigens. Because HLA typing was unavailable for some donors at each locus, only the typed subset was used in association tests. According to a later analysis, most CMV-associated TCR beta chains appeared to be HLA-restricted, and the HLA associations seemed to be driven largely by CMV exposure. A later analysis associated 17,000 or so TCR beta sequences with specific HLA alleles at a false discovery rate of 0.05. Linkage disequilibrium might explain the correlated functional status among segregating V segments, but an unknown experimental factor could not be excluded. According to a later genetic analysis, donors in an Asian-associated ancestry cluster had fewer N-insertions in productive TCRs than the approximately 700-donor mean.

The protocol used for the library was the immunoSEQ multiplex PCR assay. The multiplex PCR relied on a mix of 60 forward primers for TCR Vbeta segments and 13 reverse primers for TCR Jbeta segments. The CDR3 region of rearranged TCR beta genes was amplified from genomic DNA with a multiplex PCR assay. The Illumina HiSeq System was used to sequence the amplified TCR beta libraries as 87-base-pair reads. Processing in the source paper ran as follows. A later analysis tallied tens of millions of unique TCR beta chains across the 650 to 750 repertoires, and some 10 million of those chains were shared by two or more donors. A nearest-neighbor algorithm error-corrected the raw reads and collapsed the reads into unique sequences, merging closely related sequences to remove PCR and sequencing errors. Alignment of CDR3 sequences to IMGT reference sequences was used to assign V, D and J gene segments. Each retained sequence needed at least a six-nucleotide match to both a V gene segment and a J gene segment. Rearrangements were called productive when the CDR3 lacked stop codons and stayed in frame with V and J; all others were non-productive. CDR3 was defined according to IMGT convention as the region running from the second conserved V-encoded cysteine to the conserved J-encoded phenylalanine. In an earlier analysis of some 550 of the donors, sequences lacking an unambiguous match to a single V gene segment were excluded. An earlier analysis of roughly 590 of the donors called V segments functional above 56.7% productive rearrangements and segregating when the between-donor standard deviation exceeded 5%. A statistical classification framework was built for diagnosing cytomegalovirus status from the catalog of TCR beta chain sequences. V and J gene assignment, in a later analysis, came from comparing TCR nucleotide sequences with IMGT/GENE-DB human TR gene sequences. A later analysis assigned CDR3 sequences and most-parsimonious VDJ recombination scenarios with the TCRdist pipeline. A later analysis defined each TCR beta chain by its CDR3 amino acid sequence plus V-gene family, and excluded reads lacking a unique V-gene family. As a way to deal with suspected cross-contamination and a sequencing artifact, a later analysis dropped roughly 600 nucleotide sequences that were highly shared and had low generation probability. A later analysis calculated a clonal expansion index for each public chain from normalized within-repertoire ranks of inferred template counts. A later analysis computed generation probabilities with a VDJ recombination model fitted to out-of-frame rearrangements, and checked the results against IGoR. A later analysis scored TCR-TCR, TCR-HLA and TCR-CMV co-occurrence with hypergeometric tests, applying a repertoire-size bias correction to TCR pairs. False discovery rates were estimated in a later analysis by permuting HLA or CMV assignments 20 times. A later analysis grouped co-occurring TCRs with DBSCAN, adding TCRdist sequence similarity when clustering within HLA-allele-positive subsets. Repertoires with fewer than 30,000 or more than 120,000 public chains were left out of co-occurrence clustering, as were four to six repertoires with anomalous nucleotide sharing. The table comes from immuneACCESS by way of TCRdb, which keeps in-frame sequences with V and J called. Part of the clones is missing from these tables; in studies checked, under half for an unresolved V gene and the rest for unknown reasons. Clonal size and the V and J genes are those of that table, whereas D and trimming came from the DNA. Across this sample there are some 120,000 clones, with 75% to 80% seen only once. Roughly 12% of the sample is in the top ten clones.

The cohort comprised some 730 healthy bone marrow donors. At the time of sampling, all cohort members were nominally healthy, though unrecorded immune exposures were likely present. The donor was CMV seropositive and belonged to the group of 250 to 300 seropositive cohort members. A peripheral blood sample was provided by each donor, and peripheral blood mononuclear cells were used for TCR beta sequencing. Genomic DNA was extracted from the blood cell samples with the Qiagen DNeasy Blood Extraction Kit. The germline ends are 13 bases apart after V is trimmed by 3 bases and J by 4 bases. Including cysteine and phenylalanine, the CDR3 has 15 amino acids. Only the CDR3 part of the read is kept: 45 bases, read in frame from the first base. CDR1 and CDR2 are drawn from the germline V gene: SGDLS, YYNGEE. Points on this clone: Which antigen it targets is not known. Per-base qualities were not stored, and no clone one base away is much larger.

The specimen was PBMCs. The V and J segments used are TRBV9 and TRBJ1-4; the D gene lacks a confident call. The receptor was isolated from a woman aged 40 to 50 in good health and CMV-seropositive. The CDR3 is CASSGFGSGNEKLFF. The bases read TGTGCCAGCAGCGGGTTTGGGTCGGGTAATGAAAAACTGTTTTTT.